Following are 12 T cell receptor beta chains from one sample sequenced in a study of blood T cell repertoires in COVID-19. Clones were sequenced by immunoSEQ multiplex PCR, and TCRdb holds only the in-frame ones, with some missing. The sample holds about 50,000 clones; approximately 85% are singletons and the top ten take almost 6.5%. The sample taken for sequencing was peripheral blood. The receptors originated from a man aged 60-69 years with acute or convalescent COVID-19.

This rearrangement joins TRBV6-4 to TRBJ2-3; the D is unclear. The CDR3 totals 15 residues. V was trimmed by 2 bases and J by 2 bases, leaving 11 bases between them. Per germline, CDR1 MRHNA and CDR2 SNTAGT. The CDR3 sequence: CASSDNPYPTDTQYF. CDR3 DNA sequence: TGTGCCAGCAGTGACAACCCCTACCCCACAGATACGCAGTATTTT.

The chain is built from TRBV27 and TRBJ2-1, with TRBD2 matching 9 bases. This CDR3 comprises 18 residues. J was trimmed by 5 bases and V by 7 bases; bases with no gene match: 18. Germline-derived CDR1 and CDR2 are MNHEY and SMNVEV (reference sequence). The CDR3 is CASTNGASGVGAHNEQFF. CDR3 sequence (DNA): TGTGCCAGCACAAATGGGGCTAGCGGGGTCGGAGCGCACAATGAGCAGTTCTTC.

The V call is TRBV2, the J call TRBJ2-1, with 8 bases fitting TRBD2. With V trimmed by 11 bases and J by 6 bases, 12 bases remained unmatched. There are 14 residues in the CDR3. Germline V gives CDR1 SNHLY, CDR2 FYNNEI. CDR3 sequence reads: CALERESSGNEQFF. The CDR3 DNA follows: TGTGCCCTAGAGCGGGAGTCGAGCGGCAATGAGCAGTTCTTC.

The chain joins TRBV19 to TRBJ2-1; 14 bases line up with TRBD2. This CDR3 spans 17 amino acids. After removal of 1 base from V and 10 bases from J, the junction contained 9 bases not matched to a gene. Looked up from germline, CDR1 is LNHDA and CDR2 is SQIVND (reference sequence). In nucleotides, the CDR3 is TGTGCCAGTAGTATAGTGGATGGGACTAGCGGGAGTCGAGAGCAGTTCTTC. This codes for CASSIVDGTSGSREQFF.

CDR3 residues: CASSSRSSNTEAFF. The CDR3 nucleotides are TGCGCCAGCAGCTCCCGGAGCAGCAACACTGAAGCTTTCTTT. The chain couples TRBV5-1 to TRBJ1-1; D is unclear. This CDR3 comprises 14 residues. V lost 3 bases and J lost 2, with 11 bases in between. Germline V gene data show CDR1 as SGHRS and CDR2 as YFSETQ.

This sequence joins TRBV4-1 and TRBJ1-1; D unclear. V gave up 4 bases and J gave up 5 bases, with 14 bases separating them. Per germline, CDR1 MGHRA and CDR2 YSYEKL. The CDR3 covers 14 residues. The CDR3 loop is CASSRRGLETEAFF. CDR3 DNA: TGCGCCAGCAGCCGTCGGGGTTTGGAAACTGAAGCTTTCTTT.

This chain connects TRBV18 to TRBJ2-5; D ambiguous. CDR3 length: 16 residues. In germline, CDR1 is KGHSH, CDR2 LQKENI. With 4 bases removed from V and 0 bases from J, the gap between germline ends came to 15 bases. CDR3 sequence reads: CASSHSLLTYQETQYF. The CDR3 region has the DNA TGTGCCAGCTCACACAGTTTACTTACGTACCAAGAGACCCAGTACTTC. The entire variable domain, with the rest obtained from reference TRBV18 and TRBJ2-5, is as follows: NAGVMQNPRHLVRRRGQEARLRCSPMKGHSHVYWYRQLPEEGLKFMVYLQKENIIDESGMPKERFSAEFPKEGPSILRIQQVVRGDSAAYFCASSHSLLTYQETQYFGPGTRLLVL.

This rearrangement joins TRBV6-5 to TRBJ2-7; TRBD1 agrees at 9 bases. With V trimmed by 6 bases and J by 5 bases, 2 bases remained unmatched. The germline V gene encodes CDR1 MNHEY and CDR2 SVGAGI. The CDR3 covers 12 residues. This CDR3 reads CASSGQGNEQYF. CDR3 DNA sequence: TGTGCCAGCAGCGGACAGGGGAACGAGCAGTACTTC.

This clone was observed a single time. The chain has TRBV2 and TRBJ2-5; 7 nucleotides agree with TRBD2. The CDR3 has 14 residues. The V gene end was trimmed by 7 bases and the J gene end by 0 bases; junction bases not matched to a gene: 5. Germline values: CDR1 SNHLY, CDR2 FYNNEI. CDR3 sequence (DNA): TGTGCCAGCAAGGGAGGGCCGTACCAAGAGACCCAGTACTTC. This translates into CASKGGPYQETQYF.

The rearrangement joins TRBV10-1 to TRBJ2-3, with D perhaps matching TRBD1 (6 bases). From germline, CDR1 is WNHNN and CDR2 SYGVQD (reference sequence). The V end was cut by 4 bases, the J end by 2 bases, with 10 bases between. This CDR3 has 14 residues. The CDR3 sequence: CASSVDSPTDTQYF. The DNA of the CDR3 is TGCGCCAGCAGTGTGGACAGCCCCACAGATACGCAGTATTTT.

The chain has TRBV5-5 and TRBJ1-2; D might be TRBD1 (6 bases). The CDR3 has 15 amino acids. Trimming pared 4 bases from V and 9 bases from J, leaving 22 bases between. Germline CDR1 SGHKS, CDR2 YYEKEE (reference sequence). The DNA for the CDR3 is TGTGCCAGCAGCGATTGGAGGACACAGGGTGTACGCTACACCTTC. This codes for CASSDWRTQGVRYTF.

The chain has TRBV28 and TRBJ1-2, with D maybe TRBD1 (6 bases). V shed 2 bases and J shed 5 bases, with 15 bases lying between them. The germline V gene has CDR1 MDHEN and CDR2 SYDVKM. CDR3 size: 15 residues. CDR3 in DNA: TGTGCCAGCAGTTTACCGAACGTGGGGGCTTATGGCTACACCTTC. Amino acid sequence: CASSLPNVGAYGYTF.